Given below is one T cell receptor beta chain in context. The repertoire was sequenced with immunoSEQ multiplex PCR; TCRdb's copy has only in-frame clones and lacks some. The sample carries under 110,000 clones, about 89% recorded once. This record belongs to a study of PD-1 blockade in classical Hodgkin lymphoma. Every patient was affected by relapse after autologous stem cell transplantation, while exposure to brentuximab vedotin was not uniform. Trimming removed 4 bases from V and 6 bases from J, with 13 bases in between. This CDR3 has 14 amino acids. The chain carries TRBV7-1 and TRBJ1-5, with unresolved D. TRBV7-1 is known as an ORF, though its function is uncertain. Source: peripheral blood mononuclear cells (PBMCs), taken before the second cycle of nivolumab. The receptor was derived from a human donor with classical Hodgkin lymphoma. The CDR3 nucleotides are TGTGCCAGCAGCTTAGCGCCCGGCGGTCAGCCCCAGCATTTT. The encoded protein is CASSLAPGGQPQHF.